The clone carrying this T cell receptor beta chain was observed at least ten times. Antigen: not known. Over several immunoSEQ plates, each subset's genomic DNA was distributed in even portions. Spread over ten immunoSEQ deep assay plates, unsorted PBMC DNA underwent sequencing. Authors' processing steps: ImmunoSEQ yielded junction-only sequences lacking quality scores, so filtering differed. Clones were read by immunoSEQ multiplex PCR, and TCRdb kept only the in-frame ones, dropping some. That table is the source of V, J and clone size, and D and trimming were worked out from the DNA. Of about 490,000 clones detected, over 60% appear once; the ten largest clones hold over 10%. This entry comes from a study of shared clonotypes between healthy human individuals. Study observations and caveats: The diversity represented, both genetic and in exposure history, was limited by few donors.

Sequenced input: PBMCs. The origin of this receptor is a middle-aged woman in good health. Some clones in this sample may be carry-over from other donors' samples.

CDR3 coding DNA: TGTGCCAGCAGCTTTTTTGGACAGACGAGCTCCTACGAGCAGTACTTC. Its protein is CASSFFGQTSSYEQYF. This rearrangement joins TRBV11-2 to TRBJ2-7; D is possibly TRBD1 (6 bases). Germline CDR1 is SGHAT and CDR2 is FQNNGV. The ends were cut back, 3 bases at V and 0 bases at J, with 15 bases in the middle. The CDR3 covers 16 residues.